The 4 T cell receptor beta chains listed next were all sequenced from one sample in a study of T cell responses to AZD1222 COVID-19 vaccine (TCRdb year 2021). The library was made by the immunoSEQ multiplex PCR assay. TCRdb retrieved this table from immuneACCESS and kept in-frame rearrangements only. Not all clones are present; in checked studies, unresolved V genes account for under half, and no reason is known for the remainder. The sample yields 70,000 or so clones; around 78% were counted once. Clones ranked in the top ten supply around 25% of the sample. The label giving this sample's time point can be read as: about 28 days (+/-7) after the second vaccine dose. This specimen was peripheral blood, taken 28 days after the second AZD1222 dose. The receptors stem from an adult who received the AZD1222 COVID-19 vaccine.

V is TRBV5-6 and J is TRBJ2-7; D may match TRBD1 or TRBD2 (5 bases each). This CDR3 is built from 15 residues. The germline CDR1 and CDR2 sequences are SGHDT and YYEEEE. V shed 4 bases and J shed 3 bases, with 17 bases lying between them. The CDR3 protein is CASSPLEGRFYEQYF. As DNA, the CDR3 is TGTGCCAGCAGCCCCCTAGAGGGGCGCTTCTACGAGCAGTACTTC.

The CDR3 DNA reads TGTGCCAGCATCGACCCGCGGCAGAAGAACACCGGGGAGCTGTTTTTT. Protein product: CASIDPRQKNTGELFF. V and J are TRBV2 and TRBJ2-2; D remains ambiguous. CDR1 and CDR2 from the germline V gene are SNHLY and FYNNEI. Trimming pared 7 bases from V and 1 base from J, leaving 16 bases between. This CDR3 has 16 amino acids.

In nucleotides, the CDR3 is TGTGCCAGCAGCTTAGACAGGGGGCTCACAGATACGCAGTATTTT. This gives the protein CASSLDRGLTDTQYF. V is TRBV7-2 and J is TRBJ2-3; TRBD1 aligns across 9 bases. CDR1 is SGHTA, CDR2 FQGNSA, per germline. With V trimmed by 1 base and J by 2 bases, 1 base remained unmatched. CDR3 length: 15 amino acids.

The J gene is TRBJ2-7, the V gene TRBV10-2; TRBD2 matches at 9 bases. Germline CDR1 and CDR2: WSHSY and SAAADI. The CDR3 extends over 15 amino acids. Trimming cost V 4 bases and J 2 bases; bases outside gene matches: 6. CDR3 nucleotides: TGCGCCAGCAGTGCGACTAGCGGAGCTACCTACGAGCAGTACTTC. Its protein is CASSATSGATYEQYF.